The TCR beta chain described here comes from a study of patients and donors after allogeneic stem cell transplantation. TCRdb redid the calling of the RT-PCR reads with MiXCR, one entry per CDR3 protein. The sample has under 200,000 distinct CDR3 sequences; roughly 31% are singletons. This clonotype has a handful of counts. The CDR3 is 10 residues long. From germline, CDR1 is SNHLY and CDR2 FYNNEI. The germline V and J ends were trimmed by 6 bases and 11 bases, with 10 bases remaining between them. This receptor was identified in a human donor who was either an allogeneic HSCT recipient or a stem cell or donor lymphocyte infusion donor (not recorded which). It is not recorded whose cells these are; they may come from a transplant donor. The chain carries TRBV2 and TRBJ1-1; a possible D gene is TRBD1 (5 bases). Input material: blood, either unsorted or a sorted T cell fraction (not recorded which). The CDR3, as DNA: TGTGCCAGCAGGGGGCTTGAGGCTTTCTTT. Translated: CASRGLEAFF. Variable domain in full (rest from reference TRBV2 and TRBJ1-1): EPEVTQTPSHQVTQMGQEVILRCVPISNHLYFYWYRQILGQKVEFLVSFYNNEISEKSEIFDDQFSVERPDGSNFTLKIRSTKLEDSAMYFCASRGLEAFFGQGTRLTVV.